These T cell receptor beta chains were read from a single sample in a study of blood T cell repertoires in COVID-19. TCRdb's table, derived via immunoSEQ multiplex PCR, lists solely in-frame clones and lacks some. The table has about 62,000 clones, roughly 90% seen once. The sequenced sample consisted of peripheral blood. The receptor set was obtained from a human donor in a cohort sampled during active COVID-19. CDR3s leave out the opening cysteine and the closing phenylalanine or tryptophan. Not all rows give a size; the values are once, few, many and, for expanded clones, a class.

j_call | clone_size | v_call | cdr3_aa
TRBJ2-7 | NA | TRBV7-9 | ASSLVGLGEQY
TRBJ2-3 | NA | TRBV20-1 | SVAGTDTQY
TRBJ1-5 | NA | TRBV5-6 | ASSLGGLGNQPQH
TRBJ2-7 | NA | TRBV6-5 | ASRQGYEQY
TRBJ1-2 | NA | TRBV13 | ASSLGRGVRNGYT
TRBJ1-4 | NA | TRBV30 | AWSKGLGQGYEKLF
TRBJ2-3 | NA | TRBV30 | AWSYGGSTDTQY
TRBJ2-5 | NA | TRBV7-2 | ASSSPPPRETQY
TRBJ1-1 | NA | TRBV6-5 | ASSQRDRGPEAF
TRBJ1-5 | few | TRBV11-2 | ASSRGTDSNQPQH
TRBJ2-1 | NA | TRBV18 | ASSPRSGQAEQF
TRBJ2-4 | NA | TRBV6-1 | ASSDDSTGKNIQY
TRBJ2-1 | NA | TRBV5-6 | ASSTRLAGRNNEQF
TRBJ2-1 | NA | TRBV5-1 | ATTDLATGGEQF